This T cell receptor (beta chain) emerged from a study of blood T cells in healthy people across ages. Through a sample-barcoded 5' primer and a J-beta primer mix, a second PCR was run for roughly 7 to 11 cycles. TCRdb re-called the 5' RACE reads with MiXCR, one entry per CDR3 protein. This sample has about 1 million distinct CDR3 sequences, with 35% to 50% found just once. There were healthy Caucasian individuals from Russia, aged about 6 to 100, serving as donors. Per individual sample, total RNA of at least 5.5 micrograms was extracted. Findings and limits, study-wide: Unknown donor CMV status possibly confounded expanded clonotype changes.

In regard to this clonotype: The antigen remains undetermined.

The sequenced sample was blood. This TCR derives from an older woman in good health.

Here the CDR3 DNA reads TGCAGTGCCTCCACGCTAGCGGGGGCTACCTCCTACAATGAGCAGTTCTTC. Translation: CSASTLAGATSYNEQFF. The chain carries TRBV20-1 and TRBJ2-1, with TRBD2 identical over 10 bases. Germline V CDR1 and CDR2: DFQATT, SNEGSKA (reference sequence). The CDR3 is made up of 17 amino acids. The V gene end was trimmed by 6 bases and the J gene end by 0 bases; junction bases not matched to a gene: 11.